Below are 18 T cell receptor beta chains sequenced from a single sample in a study of CD8+ T cells in alopecia areata. Extraction and reverse transcription of RNA yielded cDNA as the sequencing template. Produced via immunoSEQ multiplex PCR; TCRdb's table is partial and in-frame only. Of roughly 4,000 clones listed, 69% are singletons. The treatment: oral pan-JAK inhibitor, 5-10 mg twice daily. In alopecia areata patients, both lesional scalp punch biopsies and peripheral blood were collected. Here the sequenced sample was skin, taken at week 24, from a patient treated with tofacitinib. The receptors come from a human donor with alopecia areata.

V gene TRBV25-1 combines with J gene TRBJ2-7; 9 bases align to TRBD2. In germline, CDR1 is MGHDK, CDR2 SYGVNS. The CDR3 runs to 16 residues. The V gene end was trimmed by 4 bases and the J gene end by 3 bases; junction bases not matched to a gene: 10. The CDR3: CASSGSRLAVNYEQYF. The CDR3 DNA reads as TGTGCCAGCAGTGGATCGAGACTAGCGGTAAACTACGAGCAGTACTTC.

This clone was counted a single time. The V call is TRBV2, the J call TRBJ2-1; 11 bases align to TRBD2. Per germline, CDR1 SNHLY and CDR2 FYNNEI. The CDR3 extends over 18 amino acids. V lost 8 bases to trimming and J lost 3 bases; unmatched junction nucleotides: 15. The CDR3 region has the DNA TGTGCCAGCCAGAGGACACCGCTAGCGGGGGGCCTCTACAATGAGCAGTTCTTC. The encoded protein is CASQRTPLAGGLYNEQFF.

This clone has only a few counts. The V and J genes are TRBV9 and TRBJ1-6; 7 nucleotides line up with TRBD1. The germline gives CDR1 SGDLS, CDR2 YYNGEE. V shed 4 bases, J shed 14 bases, and the junction held 9 bases outside the gene matches. This CDR3 has 13 amino acids. CDR3 protein: CASSPQGQWSLHF. CDR3 nucleotides: TGTGCCAGCAGCCCCCAGGGACAGTGGTCCCTCCACTTT.

V and J are TRBV27 and TRBJ2-3, with 8 nucleotides matching TRBD1. The junction had 9 bases not matched to a gene; V was cut back by 0 bases and J by 4 bases. The V gene's germline CDR1 is MNHEY and CDR2 SMNVEV (reference sequence). The CDR3 loop spans 17 amino acids. The CDR3 bases are TGTGCCAGCAGTTTATCCATGGGCAGGGGGCCGGCAGATACGCAGTATTTT. This sequence encodes CASSLSMGRGPADTQYF.

The chain has TRBV2 and TRBJ2-7, with 10 bases fitting TRBD2. The J segment lost 0 bases and the V segment lost 5 bases, leaving 10 bases of the junction unmatched. CDR1 and CDR2 (germline): SNHLY, FYNNEI. The CDR3 extends over 17 amino acids. The CDR3 sequence is CASSTPPLAGDSYEQYF. The CDR3 DNA reads as TGTGCCAGCAGTACCCCCCCCCTAGCGGGGGACTCCTACGAGCAGTACTTC.

V is TRBV5-1 and J is TRBJ2-3; TRBD2 matches at 13 bases. The CDR3 has 17 residues. V gave up 0 bases and J gave up 4 bases; unmatched junction bases: 5. Per germline, CDR1 SGHRS and CDR2 YFSETQ. Here the CDR3 DNA reads TGCGCCAGCAGCTTGGCTGGACTAGCGGGAGTCGCAGATACGCAGTATTTT. Translation gives CASSLAGLAGVADTQYF.

The chain carries TRBV7-2 and TRBJ1-1; maybe TRBD1 (6 bases). V was cut by 3 bases and J by 1 base, with 12 bases left in between. CDR1 SGHTA and CDR2 FQGNSA come from the germline V gene. This CDR3 comprises 15 residues. In nucleotides, the CDR3 is TGTGCCAGCAGCTTCAGCGGGACAAAGAACACTGAAGCTTTCTTT. Translated, it gives CASSFSGTKNTEAFF.

This clone was counted once. V is TRBV27 and J is TRBJ2-5; TRBD2 is a possible D gene (6 bases). This CDR3 contains 15 residues. Germline CDR1 MNHEY, CDR2 SMNVEV (reference sequence). The germline V and J ends were trimmed by 2 bases and 1 base, with 11 bases remaining between them. CDR3 in amino acids: CASSLSRGIQETQYF. CDR3 DNA: TGTGCCAGCAGTTTAAGCCGGGGGATCCAAGAGACCCAGTACTTC.

The V and J genes are TRBV19 and TRBJ2-7, with D tentatively TRBD2 (6 bases). The CDR3 sequence is 14 residues long. Germline V CDR1 and CDR2: LNHDA, SQIVND (reference sequence). Trimming removed 8 bases from V and 2 bases from J, with 16 bases in between. The CDR3 DNA is TGTGCCAGTTCTTCGGTGGGAGGCCCCTACGAGCAGTACTTC. Translating it yields CASSSVGGPYEQYF.

This clone was recorded once. The chain joins TRBV4-2 to TRBJ1-1; D gene uncertain. Between the trimmed V and J ends, which lost 3 bases and 1 base, there was a span of 9 bases. CDR1 and CDR2 (germline): LGHNA, YNFKEQ. This CDR3 is 14 amino acids long. The CDR3 loop reads CASSHGRQNTEAFF. The CDR3 bases are TGTGCCAGCAGCCACGGACGGCAGAACACTGAAGCTTTCTTT.

The V call is TRBV9, the J call TRBJ2-1; D uncertain. Germline loops: CDR1 SGDLS, CDR2 YYNGEE. V was trimmed by 3 bases and J by 5 bases, leaving 15 bases between them. CDR3 length: 15 residues. The CDR3 loop reads CASSDSWGENNEQFF. Written as DNA, the CDR3 is TGTGCCAGCAGCGACAGCTGGGGTGAGAACAATGAGCAGTTCTTC.

V usage is TRBV6-9 and J usage is TRBJ1-5; the D is unclear. The CDR3 extends over 15 amino acids. V lost 3 bases and J lost 4, with 13 bases in between. Germline CDR1 and CDR2: MNHGY and SVAAGI. The CDR3 region is CASSYSIKGNQPQHF. CDR3 coding DNA: TGTGCCAGCAGTTACTCGATAAAGGGAAATCAGCCCCAGCATTTT.

The rearrangement uses TRBV5-4 and TRBJ2-3; 10 nucleotides match TRBD1. This CDR3 spans 14 amino acids. Germline trimming cut 5 bases from V and 3 bases from J; bases unmatched to any gene: 3. The germline gives CDR1 SGHNT, CDR2 YYREEE (reference sequence). CDR3 nucleotides: TGTGCCAGCAGTCCGGGACAGGGGACAGATACGCAGTATTTT. Translated, it gives CASSPGQGTDTQYF.

The V and J genes are TRBV5-6 and TRBJ1-3; TRBD1 is a possible D gene (6 bases). Germline V gene data show CDR1 as SGHDT and CDR2 as YYEEEE. The CDR3 covers 15 residues. With 1 base removed from V and 4 bases from J, the gap between germline ends came to 12 bases. CDR3 bases: TGTGCCAGCAGCTTGACGGGGGCGCCAGGAAACACCATATATTTT. Translated, it gives CASSLTGAPGNTIYF.

The chain links TRBV27 to TRBJ1-5; 8 bases fit TRBD1. Trimming at V came to 2 bases and at J to 3 bases, leaving 3 bases not matched to a gene. The CDR3 spans 15 residues. Germline CDR1 and CDR2: MNHEY and SMNVEV (reference sequence). The CDR3 DNA reads as TGTGCCAGCAGTTTAACAGGGGGAAACAATCAGCCCCAGCATTTT. This translates into CASSLTGGNNQPQHF.

This clone was seen a few times. The rearrangement uses TRBV7-9 and TRBJ1-5; 8 positions match TRBD1. CDR3 length: 16 residues. V shed 4 bases, J shed 4 bases, and the junction held 9 bases outside the gene matches. Germline lookup yields CDR1 SEHNR and CDR2 FQNEAQ (reference sequence). Here the CDR3 DNA reads TGTGCCAGCAGCTCCCTTGCAGGGGGCGGGAATCAGCCCCAGCATTTT. Amino acids: CASSSLAGGGNQPQHF.

V usage is TRBV7-4 and J usage is TRBJ1-5; TRBD1 aligns across 11 bases. CDR1 and CDR2 from the germline V gene are SGHVT and SQSDAQ. The trim removed 5 bases at V and 5 bases at J, leaving 2 bases unmatched. The CDR3 extends over 14 amino acids. This CDR3 reads CASSLGQGDQPQHF. The CDR3 region has the DNA TGTGCCAGCAGCCTGGGACAGGGGGATCAGCCCCAGCATTTT.

This clone was picked up a small number of times. This chain uses TRBV9 with TRBJ2-5; D may match TRBD1 or TRBD2 (6 bases each). CDR1 SGDLS and CDR2 YYNGEE come from the germline V gene. Trimming took 4 bases from V and 0 from J, leaving 16 bases between them. The CDR3 sequence is 16 residues long. The CDR3 sequence: CASSKGGWMYQETQYF. CDR3 bases: TGTGCCAGCAGCAAGGGGGGCTGGATGTACCAAGAGACCCAGTACTTC.